Below, 22 T cell receptor beta chains from the same sample are listed, as sequenced in a study of blood T cell repertoires in COVID-19. The protocol was immunoSEQ multiplex PCR, while the TCRdb copy is restricted to in-frame clones and leaves out a portion. The profile covers 200,000 to 300,000 clones, with around four fifths appearing a single time and about 6.3% taken by the ten largest. The sequencing sample was made of peripheral blood. The receptor source for this set is a woman in her sixties or seventies with active or convalescent COVID-19.

The chain links TRBV20-1 to TRBJ2-7; TRBD2 is a possible D gene (6 bases). There are 11 residues in the CDR3. The ends were cut back, 6 bases at V and 7 bases at J, with 13 bases in the middle. Germline V gene lookup returns CDR1 DFQATT and CDR2 SNEGSKA (reference sequence). The CDR3 here is CSAWRVEEQYF. CDR3 sequence (DNA): TGCAGTGCCTGGAGGGTCGAAGAGCAGTACTTC.

The gene calls are TRBV20-1 and TRBJ2-5; possibly TRBD1 for D (7 bases). The CDR3 loop spans 14 amino acids. Deletions cut 3 bases from V and 1 base from J, with 12 bases between. Germline V CDR1 and CDR2: DFQATT, SNEGSKA (reference sequence). CDR3 sequence reads: CSASGGTAQETQYF. The CDR3 nucleotides are TGCAGTGCTAGTGGCGGGACAGCCCAAGAGACCCAGTACTTC.

The J gene is TRBJ1-2, the V gene TRBV19; 10 bases match TRBD1. The CDR3 has 16 residues. Germline values: CDR1 LNHDA, CDR2 SQIVND (reference sequence). V was clipped by 3 bases and J by 7 bases; unmatched bases: 11. The DNA for the CDR3 is TGTGCCAGTAGTATGAGCATGGACAGGGGGATTCGTGGCTACACCTTC. As protein: CASSMSMDRGIRGYTF.

V and J are TRBV11-2 and TRBJ2-7; 7 bases agree with TRBD2. The V and J ends lost 2 bases and 2 bases, in that order; junction bases with no gene match: 6. Germline loops: CDR1 SGHAT, CDR2 FQNNGV. The CDR3 runs 15 residues. The CDR3 bases are TGTGCCAGCAGCTTATTGCCTAGCGGAACCTACGAGCAGTACTTC. As protein: CASSLLPSGTYEQYF.

This clone occurred once. The chain has TRBV14 and TRBJ1-4; 7 positions match TRBD1. The CDR3 is 16 amino acids. V lost 1 base, J lost 4 bases, and 6 bases stayed unmatched. The germline gives CDR1 SGHDN, CDR2 FVKESK. The CDR3 DNA reads as TGTGCCAGCAGCCAAGGAAGGGACAGAGTTAATGAAAAACTGTTTTTT. Translation gives CASSQGRDRVNEKLFF.

The CDR3 nucleotides read TGTGCCACCAGTCGGGGGACTAGCGACCTGGATGAGCAGTTCTTC. This gives the protein CATSRGTSDLDEQFF. This chain uses TRBV24-1 with TRBJ2-1; 10 bases agree with TRBD2. Unmatched junction bases numbered 9, after V lost 6 bases and J lost 8 bases. The germline CDR1 and CDR2 sequences are KGHDR and SFDVKD. The CDR3 runs to 15 residues.

This clone came up a few times. The rearrangement uses TRBV7-6 and TRBJ2-3; 15 bases are shared with TRBD2. This CDR3 has 18 residues. V shed 4 bases, J shed 0 bases, and the junction held 5 bases outside the gene matches. Looked up from germline, CDR1 is SGHVS and CDR2 is FNYEAQ. The CDR3, as DNA: TGTGCCAGCAGCTCCGGGACTAGCGGGAGGACTAGCACAGATACGCAGTATTTT. Encoded protein: CASSSGTSGRTSTDTQYF.

The chain links TRBV19 to TRBJ1-1, with D maybe TRBD1 (5 bases). The ends were cut back, 7 bases at V and 1 base at J, with 13 bases in the middle. Per the germline V gene, CDR1 is LNHDA and CDR2 is SQIVND (reference sequence). The CDR3 consists of 14 residues. As DNA, the CDR3 is TGTGCCAGTACTACGACAGCCACGAACACTGAAGCTTTCTTT. Translation: CASTTTATNTEAFF.

As for this clone: One end of the junction varies from germline; a read error may be responsible. This rearrangement joins TRBV28 to TRBJ2-5; 16 bases align to TRBD2. Per the germline V gene, CDR1 is MDHEN and CDR2 is SYDVKM. The CDR3 loop spans 15 amino acids. In nucleotides, the CDR3 is TGTGCCAGCAGTTTGGGGACGGGACTAGCGGGGGGGCCCAACTTC. It codes for CASSLGTGLAGGPNF.

The rearrangement links TRBV5-1 to TRBJ2-7; unclear D gene. V lost 3 bases to trimming and J lost 2 bases, with 12 bases between them. This CDR3 region has 14 residues. The germline V gene has CDR1 SGHRS and CDR2 YFSETQ. Written as DNA, the CDR3 is TGCGCCAGCAGCTCCAACTCCCAACCCTACGAGCAGTACTTC. Translation: CASSSNSQPYEQYF.

V gene TRBV27 combines with J gene TRBJ2-2; D ambiguous. Germline V gene sequence: CDR1 MNHEY, CDR2 SMNVEV (reference sequence). The CDR3 sequence is 14 residues long. V lost 1 base, J lost 3 bases, and 6 bases lay in between. CDR3 in DNA: TGTGCCAGCAGTTTATGGCCTTACACCGGGGAGCTGTTTTTT. Its translation is CASSLWPYTGELFF.

The V and J genes are TRBV3-1 (or the pseudogene TRBV3-2) and TRBJ2-5; D perhaps matches TRBD2 (6 bases). CDR1 and CDR2 (germline): LGHDT, YNNKEL (reference sequence). The CDR3 is 14 amino acids. V dropped 1 base and J dropped 4 bases, with 10 bases sitting between them. The chain's CDR3 is CASSQGRGRETQYF. The CDR3 DNA reads TGTGCCAGCAGCCAAGGGAGGGGCCGAGAGACCCAGTACTTC.

The chain links TRBV5-1 to TRBJ2-3; possibly TRBD2 for D (6 bases). The CDR3 contains 17 residues. CDR1 and CDR2 from the germline V gene are SGHRS and YFSETQ. V was cut by 4 bases and J by 3 bases, with 21 bases left in between. CDR3 sequence reads: CASSTREVAEATDTQYF. The CDR3 coding sequence is TGCGCCAGCAGCACCCGAGAGGTAGCGGAAGCTACAGATACGCAGTATTTT.

The J gene is TRBJ1-3, the V gene TRBV13; 7 bases agree with TRBD1. The ends lost 5 bases at V and 1 base at J; junction bases unmatched: 5. The CDR3 runs 15 residues. CDR1 and CDR2 from the germline V gene are PRHDT and FYEKMQ (reference sequence). The CDR3 loop is CASSGTAGSGNTIYF. DNA of the CDR3: TGTGCCAGCAGCGGGACAGCCGGGTCTGGAAACACCATATATTTT.

The V gene is TRBV29-1, the J gene TRBJ2-2; 7 bases map to TRBD2. CDR1 and CDR2 (germline): SQVTM, ANQGSEA. V lost 6 bases to trimming and J lost 6 bases; unmatched junction nucleotides: 10. The CDR3 length is 14 residues. This CDR3 is CSVKVLASPGELFF. CDR3 sequence (DNA): TGCAGCGTAAAAGTACTAGCGTCTCCCGGGGAGCTGTTTTTT.

This clone turned up a few times. The V call is TRBV6-1, the J call TRBJ1-2, with 11 nucleotides matching TRBD1. CDR1 is MNHNS, CDR2 SASEGT, per germline. The CDR3 length is 16 residues. Unmatched junction bases numbered 8, after V lost 1 base and J lost 7 bases. The CDR3: CASSEGTGGLFGGYTF. The CDR3 DNA follows: TGTGCCAGCAGTGAAGGGACAGGGGGCTTATTCGGTGGCTACACCTTC.

The rearrangement uses TRBV10-3 and TRBJ2-7, with TRBD1 matching over 8 bases. J lost 2 bases, V lost 0 bases, and 6 bases had no gene match. Germline loops: CDR1 ENHRY, CDR2 SYGVKD. The CDR3 length is 16 residues. CDR3 loop: CAISESGDRGAYEQYF. The CDR3 DNA follows: TGTGCCATCAGTGAGTCGGGCGACAGGGGTGCCTACGAGCAGTACTTC.

The chain has TRBV6-5 and TRBJ2-3, with D hard to call. Trimming removed 2 bases at V and 0 bases at J, with 9 bases between. CDR1 and CDR2 from the germline V gene are MNHEY and SVGAGI. The CDR3 sequence is 15 residues long. The CDR3 coding sequence is TGTGCCAGCAGTTACGGTCCAACTAGCACAGATACGCAGTATTTT. It yields the protein CASSYGPTSTDTQYF.

The J gene is TRBJ2-7, the V gene TRBV25-1; a weak D match, TRBD2 (7 bases). The V end was cut by 0 bases, the J end by 0 bases, with 12 bases between. In germline, CDR1 is MGHDK, CDR2 SYGVNS. The CDR3 has 16 residues. This CDR3 is CASSEYFGGHSYEQYF. The CDR3 coding sequence is TGTGCCAGCAGTGAATATTTCGGGGGGCACTCCTACGAGCAGTACTTC.

The chain uses TRBV3-1 (or the pseudogene TRBV3-2) and TRBJ1-1, with unresolved D. There are 17 residues in the CDR3. Trimming removed 0 bases at V and 0 bases at J, with 14 bases between. Germline lookup yields CDR1 LGHDT and CDR2 YNNKEL (reference sequence). CDR3 loop: CASSQDGGRNMNTEAFF. CDR3 DNA sequence: TGTGCCAGCAGCCAAGATGGAGGGCGAAATATGAACACTGAAGCTTTCTTT.

The gene calls are TRBV5-5 and TRBJ2-2; D not certain. The CDR3 loop spans 16 amino acids. V was shortened by 4 bases and J by 7 bases, with 20 bases between the two germline ends. Germline V CDR1 and CDR2: SGHKS, YYEKEE (reference sequence). In DNA, the CDR3 is TGTGCCAGCAGCCACCTTCAGGTTATCGGTGACGGGGAGCTGTTTTTT. It yields the protein CASSHLQVIGDGELFF.

V and J are TRBV6-5 and TRBJ1-2; 7 bases map to TRBD1. Trimming removed 6 bases from V and 2 bases from J; junction bases left unmatched: 3. CDR3 size: 13 residues. Germline lookup yields CDR1 MNHEY and CDR2 SVGAGI. CDR3 loop: CASSLQGNYGYTF. In DNA form, the CDR3 reads TGTGCCAGCAGCTTACAGGGGAACTATGGCTACACCTTC.